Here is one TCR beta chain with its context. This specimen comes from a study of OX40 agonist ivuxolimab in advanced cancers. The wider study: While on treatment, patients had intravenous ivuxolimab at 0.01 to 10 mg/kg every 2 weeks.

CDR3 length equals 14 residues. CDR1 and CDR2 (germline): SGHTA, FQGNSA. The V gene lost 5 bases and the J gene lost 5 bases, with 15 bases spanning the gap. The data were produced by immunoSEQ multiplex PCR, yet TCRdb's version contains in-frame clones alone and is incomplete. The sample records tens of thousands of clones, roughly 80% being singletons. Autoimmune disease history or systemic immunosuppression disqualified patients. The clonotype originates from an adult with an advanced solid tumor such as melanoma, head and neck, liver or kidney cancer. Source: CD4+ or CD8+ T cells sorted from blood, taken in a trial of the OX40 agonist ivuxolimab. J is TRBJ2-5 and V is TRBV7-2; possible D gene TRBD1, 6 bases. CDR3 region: CASSTTGFWETQYF. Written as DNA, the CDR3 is TGTGCCAGCAGCACAACAGGGTTCTGGGAGACCCAGTACTTC. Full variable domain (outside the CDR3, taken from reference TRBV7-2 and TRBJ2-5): GAGVSQSPSNKVTEKGKDVELRCDPISGHTALYWYRQSLGQGLEFLIYFQGNSAPDKSGLPSDRFSAERTGGSVSTLTIQRTQQEDSAVYLCASSTTGFWETQYFGPGTRLLVL.